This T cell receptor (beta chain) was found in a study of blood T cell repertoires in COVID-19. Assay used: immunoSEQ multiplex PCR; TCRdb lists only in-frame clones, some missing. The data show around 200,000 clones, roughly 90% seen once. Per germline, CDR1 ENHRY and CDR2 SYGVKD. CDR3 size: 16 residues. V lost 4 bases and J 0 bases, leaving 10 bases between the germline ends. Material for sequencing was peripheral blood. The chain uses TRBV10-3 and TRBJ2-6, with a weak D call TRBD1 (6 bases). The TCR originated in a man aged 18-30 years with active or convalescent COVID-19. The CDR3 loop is CAISGQVTSGANVLTF. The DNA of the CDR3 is TGTGCCATCAGTGGACAGGTTACCTCTGGGGCCAACGTCCTGACTTTC.